One sample yielded the 4 T cell receptor beta chains listed below, sequenced in a study of blood T cell repertoires in COVID-19 (dated by TCRdb to about 2020). Receptor amplification or capture employed the immunoSEQ multiplex PCR assay. TCRdb obtained this table from immuneACCESS and retained in-frame rearrangements with V and J assigned. These tables miss some clones; where compared with another copy, unresolved V genes account for less than half of the shortfall, and the remainder is unexplained. The sample table holds 300,000 to 400,000 clones, of which about 90% were seen once. The ten largest clones capture 6% to 8.5% of the sample. Sequencing was carried out using peripheral blood. These receptors came from a woman aged 70 to 79 with COVID-19, enrolled during active disease.

This clone was seen only a few times. V is TRBV4-2 and J is TRBJ2-7; perhaps TRBD1 as D (5 bases). V shed 0 bases and J shed 2 bases, with 8 bases lying between them. This CDR3 is 14 amino acids long. CDR1 is LGHNA, CDR2 YNFKEQ, per germline. DNA of the CDR3: TGTGCCAGCAGCCAAGAAACAGGACCCTACGAGCAGTACTTC. It codes for CASSQETGPYEQYF.

This clone was recorded only once. The chain links TRBV2 to TRBJ2-7, with TRBD1 identical over 10 bases. CDR1 and CDR2 (germline): SNHLY, FYNNEI. CDR3 size: 13 residues. V gave up 6 bases and J gave up 5 bases; unmatched junction bases: 4. Here the CDR3 reads CASRPDRGHEQYF. CDR3 in DNA: TGTGCCAGCAGACCCGACAGGGGGCACGAGCAGTACTTC.

This clone was counted once. The chain combines TRBV5-4 with TRBJ1-4; D possibly corresponds to TRBD1 (6 bases). Trimming removed 5 bases from V and 7 bases from J, with 21 bases in between. Germline assignment: CDR1 SGHNT and CDR2 YYREEE (reference sequence). CDR3 length equals 16 residues. The chain's CDR3 is CASSYLGTGRTEKLFF. In DNA, the CDR3 is TGTGCCAGCAGTTATCTTGGTACAGGGCGGACTGAAAAACTGTTTTTT. Full variable domain (missing parts from reference TRBV5-4 and TRBJ1-4): ETGVTQSPTHLIKTRGQQVTLRCSSQSGHNTVSWYQQALGQGPQFIFQYYREEENGRGNFPPRFSGLQFPNYSSELNVNALELDDSALYLCASSYLGTGRTEKLFFGSGTQLSVL.

The chain uses TRBV28 and TRBJ1-2, with a possible D match to TRBD1 (5 bases). V shed 10 bases and J shed 3 bases, with 18 bases lying between them. The germline V gene has CDR1 MDHEN and CDR2 SYDVKM. This CDR3 region has 14 residues. This CDR3 reads CATSGSGKDYGYTF. CDR3 sequence (DNA): TGTGCCACCTCCGGTTCAGGGAAGGACTATGGCTACACCTTC.